Below are 3 T cell receptor beta chains sequenced from a single sample in a study of naive and memory T cell subsets. Treatment noted: skin biopsy from PPD injection site in Mantoux-positive individual. TCR cDNA received a 3' ligated oligonucleotide that carried a UMI. Amplification of ligated cDNA took four PCR rounds with SP2 and nested alpha and beta constant primers. MiXCR, run by TCRdb on the UMI-ligation and nested PCR reads, gives a single entry per CDR3 protein. The sample lists around 13,000 distinct CDR3 sequences, roughly 5.2% occurring once. Sequenced material: skin, taken from a tuberculin skin test site. The receptors were gathered from an adult in good health.

A few counts support this clonotype. CDR3 DNA sequence: TGTGCCAGCAGCGTAACGGGACTAGACTTTGATGAGCAGTTCTTC. Translated: CASSVTGLDFDEQFF. The chain combines TRBV9 with TRBJ2-1, with 8 bases matching TRBD2. V trimming: 1 base; J trimming: 8 bases; junction bases outside the gene matches: 8. The germline V gene has CDR1 SGDLS and CDR2 YYNGEE. CDR3 size: 15 residues.

This clonotype showed up many times. The chain uses TRBV4-2 and TRBJ2-5; 10 nucleotides match TRBD2. Germline V CDR1 and CDR2: LGHNA, YNFKEQ. Trimming at V came to 7 bases and at J to 2 bases, leaving 7 bases not matched to a gene. The CDR3 is made up of 15 amino acids. In DNA form, the CDR3 reads TGTGCCAGCAAACAGGGGACTAGCGTTCAAGAGACCCAGTACTTC. Protein sequence: CASKQGTSVQETQYF.

By frequency in the sample, this clonotype is medium-sized (0.01 to 0.1%). The chain has TRBV5-1 and TRBJ2-3; no clear D gene. The CDR3 has 16 residues. Per the germline V gene, CDR1 is SGHRS and CDR2 is YFSETQ. Trimming stripped 0 bases from V and 2 bases from J, with 13 bases between. The CDR3: CASSLAVHLDTDTQYF. The CDR3 nucleotides read TGCGCCAGCAGCTTGGCCGTGCACTTAGACACAGATACGCAGTATTTT. The variable domain in full, completed from reference TRBV5-1 and TRBJ2-3, reads KAGVTQTPRYLIKTRGQQVTLSCSPISGHRSVSWYQQTPGQGLQFLFEYFSETQRNKGNFPGRFSGRQFSNSRSEMNVSTLELGDSALYLCASSLAVHLDTDTQYFGPGTRLTVL.